This T cell receptor beta chain is drawn from a study of blood T cells in healthy people across ages. Points from the study as a whole: Versus aged donors, long-lived donors had higher diversity and more naive CD4+ cells.

Of note for this clonotype: Its antigen is undetermined.

Germline CDR1 and CDR2: SQVTM and ANQGSEA. Trimming took off 4 bases at V and 7 bases at J, with 13 bases between the two ends. The length of the CDR3 is 13 residues. Primed by a sample-barcoded 5' primer and a J-beta primer mix, a second PCR proceeded for roughly 7 to 12 cycles. Unique molecular identifiers of 12 random nucleotides labeled each cDNA. One entry per CDR3 protein results from TCRdb running MiXCR on the 5' RACE reads. The repertoire includes around 780,000 distinct CDR3 sequences, roughly 25% of them detected once, and 3% sits in the top ten. A further study also used this sample, focusing on T cells of mothers and their children. From that second work: It was through the M1S primer of the second PCR that sample barcodes and 2-4 random nucleotides were added.

The receptor's source is a boy younger than 18 in good health. V and J are TRBV29-1 and TRBJ2-2; D not certain. Sequencing was done on a sample of blood. CDR3 DNA sequence: TGCAGCGTTGGTGTGAAACCGAACGGGGAGCTGTTTTTT. It encodes CSVGVKPNGELFF.